A selection of T cell receptor beta chains follows, all from one sample in a study of response to subunit inactivated influenza vaccine. In TCRdb, the RT-PCR reads were re-called with MiXCR into one record per CDR3 protein. The sample shows about 190,000 distinct CDR3 sequences, over 13% of them seen only once. Here the sequenced sample was CD8+ T cells sorted from PBMCs, taken around 5 days after vaccination. The source is a man aged 50 or older who received an inactivated influenza vaccine. Both conserved end residues are part of each CDR3. The listing skips clone size in some rows; elsewhere it reads once, few, many or a size class.

v_call: TRBV20-1; j_call: TRBJ2-7; clone_size: -; cdr3_length: 14; cdr3_aa: CSASPSLTSYEQYF
v_call: TRBV20-1; j_call: TRBJ2-7; clone_size: many; cdr3_length: 14; cdr3_aa: CSARDRGVSYEQYF
v_call: TRBV4-1; j_call: -; clone_size: -; cdr3_length: 19; cdr3_aa: CASSQVLSRVGIGEYEQFF
v_call: TRBV19; j_call: TRBJ2-1; clone_size: -; cdr3_length: 16; cdr3_aa: CASSFLGGRAYNEQFF
v_call: TRBV29-1; j_call: TRBJ2-5; clone_size: few; cdr3_length: 14; cdr3_aa: CSVEDRQVQETQYF
v_call: TRBV15; j_call: TRBJ2-1; clone_size: many; cdr3_length: 16; cdr3_aa: CATSRPRTGVNNEQFF
v_call: TRBV2; j_call: TRBJ2-7; clone_size: many; cdr3_length: 16; cdr3_aa: CASGIEGTGSGWEQYF
v_call: TRBV24-1; j_call: TRBJ2-1; clone_size: -; cdr3_length: 21; cdr3_aa: CGTSYSKKPNRDQDSYNEQFF
v_call: TRBV7-2; j_call: TRBJ2-1; clone_size: -; cdr3_length: 13; cdr3_aa: CACRPSGYNEQFF
v_call: TRBV2; j_call: TRBJ1-4; clone_size: -; cdr3_length: 15; cdr3_aa: CASTTPGQANEKLFF
v_call: TRBV20-1; j_call: TRBJ1-6; clone_size: -; cdr3_length: 17; cdr3_aa: CSASVGTGYSYNSPLHF
v_call: TRBV2; j_call: TRBJ2-7; clone_size: -; cdr3_length: 14; cdr3_aa: CASNYRDPSYEQYF
v_call: TRBV7-9; j_call: TRBJ1-5; clone_size: -; cdr3_length: 13; cdr3_aa: CASSIDGEWPQHF
v_call: TRBV12-3/TRBV12-4; j_call: TRBJ2-7; clone_size: few; cdr3_length: 15; cdr3_aa: CASSSYAGLSYEQYF
v_call: TRBV11-2; j_call: TRBJ2-3; clone_size: few; cdr3_length: 15; cdr3_aa: CASSLETSGTDTQYF
v_call: TRBV12-3/TRBV12-4; j_call: TRBJ1-5; clone_size: -; cdr3_length: 16; cdr3_aa: CASSLTGGYSNQPQHF
v_call: TRBV5-1; j_call: TRBJ2-7; clone_size: few; cdr3_length: 15; cdr3_aa: CASSSITGTGYEQYF
v_call: TRBV29-1; j_call: TRBJ2-1; clone_size: -; cdr3_length: 15; cdr3_aa: CSVEVRESSYNEQFF
v_call: TRBV27; j_call: TRBJ1-5; clone_size: -; cdr3_length: 15; cdr3_aa: CASSLLGASNQPQHF
v_call: TRBV7-9; j_call: TRBJ2-3; clone_size: -; cdr3_length: 15; cdr3_aa: CASSRIRDSSDTQYF
v_call: TRBV28; j_call: TRBJ2-3; clone_size: many; cdr3_length: 15; cdr3_aa: CASSSGGLSTDTQYF
v_call: TRBV30; j_call: TRBJ1-1; clone_size: -; cdr3_length: 13; cdr3_aa: CAWTPGLGTRAFF
v_call: TRBV12-3/TRBV12-4; j_call: TRBJ2-5; clone_size: -; cdr3_length: 15; cdr3_aa: CASSLDRENQETQYF
v_call: TRBV14; j_call: TRBJ1-6; clone_size: -; cdr3_length: 15; cdr3_aa: CASSQGTGFNSPLHF
v_call: TRBV12-3/TRBV12-4; j_call: TRBJ2-2; clone_size: few; cdr3_length: 14; cdr3_aa: CASNQGLNTGELFF
v_call: TRBV20-1; j_call: TRBJ2-7; clone_size: -; cdr3_length: 14; cdr3_aa: CSAREAGLGYEQYF
v_call: TRBV6-1; j_call: TRBJ2-7; clone_size: few; cdr3_length: 14; cdr3_aa: CASSLTSGLYEQYF
v_call: TRBV20-1; j_call: TRBJ2-1; clone_size: few; cdr3_length: 16; cdr3_aa: CSARVIDRGDYNEQFF
v_call: TRBV6-5; j_call: TRBJ1-2; clone_size: few; cdr3_length: 17; cdr3_aa: CASSYDTGTELFYGYTF
v_call: TRBV7-2; j_call: TRBJ2-2; clone_size: -; cdr3_length: 14; cdr3_aa: CASSLTTATGELFF
v_call: TRBV29-1; j_call: TRBJ2-1; clone_size: many; cdr3_length: 14; cdr3_aa: CSVEGRGFYNEQFF
v_call: TRBV12-3/TRBV12-4; j_call: TRBJ2-7; clone_size: few; cdr3_length: 14; cdr3_aa: CASTTGTDTYEQYF
v_call: TRBV4-3; j_call: TRBJ2-3; clone_size: many; cdr3_length: 15; cdr3_aa: CASSQVVRFTDTQYF
v_call: TRBV11-2; j_call: TRBJ2-7; clone_size: -; cdr3_length: 15; cdr3_aa: CASSFGAGGAYEQYF
v_call: TRBV25-1; j_call: TRBJ2-3; clone_size: -; cdr3_length: 15; cdr3_aa: CASRGPPGGTDTQYF
v_call: TRBV28; j_call: TRBJ2-7; clone_size: -; cdr3_length: 11; cdr3_aa: CASRGPYEQYF
v_call: TRBV6-2/TRBV6-3; j_call: TRBJ2-5; clone_size: few; cdr3_length: 15; cdr3_aa: CASSYPTRGVTTQYF
v_call: TRBV7-9; j_call: TRBJ2-1; clone_size: few; cdr3_length: 16; cdr3_aa: CASSSPLLAAGNEQFF
v_call: TRBV7-6; j_call: TRBJ2-1; clone_size: few; cdr3_length: 14; cdr3_aa: CASRGGGVYNEQFF
v_call: TRBV3-1; j_call: TRBJ2-7; clone_size: few; cdr3_length: 15; cdr3_aa: CASSQGNRVSYEQYF
v_call: TRBV5-1; j_call: TRBJ2-1; clone_size: -; cdr3_length: 14; cdr3_aa: CASSITDGYNEQFF
v_call: TRBV25-1; j_call: TRBJ2-1; clone_size: few; cdr3_length: 13; cdr3_aa: CASSDGSYNEQFF
v_call: TRBV29-1; j_call: TRBJ2-7; clone_size: -; cdr3_length: 14; cdr3_aa: CSARGGEFSYEQYF
v_call: TRBV4-3; j_call: TRBJ2-7; clone_size: many; cdr3_length: 15; cdr3_aa: CASSQWDGSSYEQYF
v_call: TRBV28; j_call: TRBJ2-5; clone_size: many; cdr3_length: 15; cdr3_aa: CASSLASGGQETQYF
v_call: TRBV29-1; j_call: TRBJ2-7; clone_size: -; cdr3_length: 10; cdr3_aa: CSALYGEQYF
v_call: TRBV7-9; j_call: TRBJ1-1; clone_size: many; cdr3_length: 15; cdr3_aa: CASSPLGVMNTEAFF
v_call: TRBV7-9; j_call: TRBJ1-4; clone_size: many; cdr3_length: 15; cdr3_aa: CASSFDGATNEKLFF